These T cell receptor beta chains were read from a single sample in a study of T cell responses to AZD1222 COVID-19 vaccine. TCRdb's table, derived via immunoSEQ multiplex PCR, lists solely in-frame clones and lacks some. The repertoire includes some 110,000 clones, 85% of them detected once, and just under 4.5% sits in the top ten. The source was peripheral blood, collected 28 days after the second AZD1222 dose. The receptor source for this set is an adult who received the AZD1222 COVID-19 vaccine. Both conserved end residues are part of each CDR3. A D gene is named only where the DNA matches it firmly. Size is omitted from some rows. Given values are once, few, many or a class for expanded clones.

>-|TRBV5-1|-|TRBJ1-1
CASSRVGGTEAFF
TGCGCCAGCAGCCGAGTCGGGGGCACTGAAGCTTTCTTT
>TRBD1|TRBV7-2|few|TRBJ2-5
CASSSYRGLQETQYF
TGTGCCAGCAGCTCATACAGGGGGCTGCAAGAGACCCAGTACTTC
>-|TRBV10-3|-|TRBJ1-3
CAISENQVVGNTIYF
TGTGCCATCAGTGAGAATCAGGTGGTAGGAAACACCATATATTTT
>-|TRBV10-3|-|TRBJ2-3
CAISDGRGGVDTQYF
TGTGCCATCAGTGATGGCAGGGGGGGGGTAGATACGCAGTATTTT
>-|TRBV7-2|-|TRBJ1-6
CASSSSLLSSYNSPLHF
TGTGCCAGCAGCAGCTCCCTGCTGAGCTCCTATAATTCACCCCTCCACTTT
>TRBD1|TRBV6-5|-|TRBJ1-2
CASSLGQGRDYTF
TGTGCCAGCAGTTTAGGACAGGGACGGGACTACACCTTC
>TRBD1|TRBV5-6|-|TRBJ1-6
CASSPGTGGFRSPLHF
TGTGCCAGCAGCCCCGGGACAGGGGGGTTTCGATCACCCCTCCACTTT
>TRBD1|TRBV10-3|-|TRBJ1-2
CAIHRGITGYGYTF
TGTGCCATCCACAGGGGGATTACTGGGTATGGCTACACCTTC
>-|TRBV6-1|-|TRBJ2-7
CASSESTGWTRGEQYF
TGTGCCAGCAGTGAATCGACAGGCTGGACTAGAGGCGAGCAGTACTTC
>-|TRBV16|-|TRBJ1-3
CASSRLSGNTIYF
TGTGCCAGCAGCCGCTTGTCTGGAAACACCATATATTTT
>-|TRBV30|-|TRBJ1-6
CAWSEYRGGSPLHF
TGTGCCTGGAGTGAATACCGTGGGGGGTCACCCCTCCACTTT
>TRBD1|TRBV24-1|once|TRBJ2-5
CATSERQGAGETQYF
TGTGCCACCAGTGAGCGACAGGGGGCTGGGGAGACCCAGTACTTC
>TRBD1|TRBV9|-|TRBJ1-3
CASSSEGTGSGNTIYF
TGTGCCAGCAGCTCAGAGGGGACAGGCTCTGGAAACACCATATATTTT
>-|TRBV2|-|TRBJ2-5
CASSQAVGGGLQETQYF
TGTGCCAGCAGCCAGGCCGTGGGGGGCGGCTTACAAGAGACCCAGTACTTC
>TRBD2|TRBV7-2|-|TRBJ2-1
CASSSGLAGVVSYNEQFF
TGTGCCAGCAGCTCGGGACTAGCGGGGGTAGTCTCCTACAATGAGCAGTTCTTC
>-|TRBV13|-|TRBJ2-7
CASSLGTPPGEQYF
TGTGCCAGCAGCTTAGGGACACCCCCTGGCGAGCAGTACTTC
>-|TRBV10-3|-|TRBJ2-7
CAISESTRGEQYF
TGTGCCATCAGTGAGTCGACCCGTGGCGAGCAGTACTTC
>-|TRBV10-3|-|TRBJ1-1
CAIGGEVVAFF
TGTGCCATCGGAGGGGAGGTGGTAGCTTTCTTT
>-|TRBV27|once|TRBJ1-1
CASSLIGQGKGRGEAFF
TGTGCCAGCAGTTTAATAGGGCAGGGGAAAGGGCGCGGGGAAGCTTTCTTT
>TRBD1|TRBV7-6|-|TRBJ2-2
CASSSEGQGGTGELFF
TGTGCCAGCAGCTCAGAGGGACAGGGAGGCACCGGGGAGCTGTTTTTT
>TRBD2|TRBV30|-|TRBJ2-5
CAWSVQAGPQETQYF
TGTGCCTGGAGTGTTCAAGCGGGGCCCCAAGAGACCCAGTACTTC
>-|TRBV10-3|-|TRBJ1-5
CAISESSGVSNQPQHF
TGTGCCATCAGTGAGTCGTCAGGGGTGAGCAATCAGCCCCAGCATTTT
>-|TRBV3-1/TRBV3-2|-|TRBJ1-3
CASSQGSPSSGNTIYF
TGTGCCAGCAGCCAAGGATCTCCGAGCTCTGGAAACACCATATATTTT